One sample yielded the 4 T cell receptor beta chains listed below, sequenced in a study of T cell repertoires in cytomegalovirus infection. TCRdb itself ran the reads through MiXCR, one entry per CDR3 protein. The sample has under 350,000 distinct CDR3 sequences, more than 8% seen once; the top ten hold approximately 4.5%. Sequenced sample: PBMCs. These TCRs come from a human donor in good health (CMV status not recorded). Some clones in this sample may be carry-over from other donors' samples.

The V and J genes are TRBV3-1 and TRBJ2-1, with D possibly being TRBD2 (6 bases). Germline V CDR1 and CDR2: LGHDT, YNNKEL (reference sequence). The CDR3 consists of 18 residues. V lost 2 bases and J lost 0, with 17 bases in between. DNA for the CDR3: TGTGCCAGCAGCCAACAAGTAGCGGCGGTCAGCTCCTACAATGAGCAGTTCTTC. It yields the protein CASSQQVAAVSSYNEQFF.

The chain recombines TRBV6-1 with TRBJ2-1, with a weak D call TRBD2 (6 bases). The V gene's germline CDR1 is MNHNS and CDR2 SASEGT. V was shortened by 7 bases and J by 3 bases, with 10 bases between the two germline ends. This CDR3 is built from 13 residues. The CDR3 reads CASIAAHYNEQFF. Here the CDR3 DNA reads TGTGCCAGCATAGCGGCCCACTACAATGAGCAGTTCTTC.

This clonotype was seen ten or more times. The chain has TRBV12-3 or TRBV12-4 and TRBJ2-6, with 10 bases that match TRBD1. With V trimmed by 8 bases and J by 2 bases, 15 bases remained unmatched. This CDR3 comprises 19 residues. The CDR3 DNA sequence: TGTGCCAGCCGCAACCGCCCGACAGGGGGCTCTACTGGGGCCAACGTCCTGACTTTC. Translation: CASRNRPTGGSTGANVLTF.

This clonotype showed up just a few times. The chain employs TRBV7-6 and TRBJ2-2, with D perhaps matching TRBD1 or TRBD2 (6 bases each). The CDR3 totals 16 residues. The germline CDR1 and CDR2 sequences are SGHVS and FNYEAQ. Trimming removed 4 bases at V and 4 bases at J, with 16 bases between. The CDR3 DNA follows: TGTGCCAGCAGCTCGTGGGGGGCAGTCGGCACCGGGGAGCTGTTTTTT. This sequence encodes CASSSWGAVGTGELFF.